The rows below give T cell receptor beta chains drawn from one sample of a study of cytomegalovirus exposure and HLA in healthy donors. The table came from immunoSEQ multiplex PCR; TCRdb's copy has only in-frame clones and leaves some out. The data contain under 95,000 clones, over 75% of them seen just once; the ten biggest clones take up roughly 5.4%. Material for sequencing was PBMCs. The origin of the receptors is a young man in good health and CMV-seropositive. Each CDR3 is given with its conserved first and last residue.

V gene	J gene	CDR3 protein
TRBV11-2	TRBJ2-1	CASSLMSSYNEQFF
TRBV5-1	TRBJ1-5	CASSLSPGGNQPQHF
TRBV28	TRBJ2-5	CASSHRTEQETQYF
TRBV19	TRBJ2-3	CASSILAGGQGTQYF
TRBV25-1	TRBJ2-1	CASCLENYNEQFF
TRBV5-1	TRBJ1-1	CASSFSGRGTEAFF
TRBV10-3	TRBJ1-1	CAITETDRGSTEAFF
TRBV4-1	TRBJ2-7	CASSQVEVGASYEQYF
TRBV19	TRBJ2-7	CASSVPRGEQYF
TRBV7-7	TRBJ2-1	CASSVDRAGNEQFF
TRBV7-2	TRBJ2-4	CASSPGQGAYIQYF
TRBV11-3	TRBJ2-5	CASSLGTDRQETQYF
TRBV5-1	TRBJ1-2	CASSLGGADYGYTF
TRBV5-1	TRBJ2-5	CASRERWTGGAFKETQYF